The sequence of this T cell receptor (beta chain) was determined in a study of cytomegalovirus exposure and HLA in healthy donors. At the level of the study: Early released data comprised about 84 million unique TCRs from HLA-typed donors.

Study results and caveats: About 87% or about 30% of the time was how often most TCR beta V segments were productive, according to an earlier analysis.

Germline lookup yields CDR1 MDHEN and CDR2 SYDVKM. V trimming: 5 bases; J trimming: 8 bases; junction bases outside the gene matches: 11. CDR3 length equals 15 residues. The PCR employed 60 Vbeta primers together with 13 Jbeta primers. Assay used: immunoSEQ multiplex PCR; TCRdb lists only in-frame clones, some missing. This sample has 150,000 to 200,000 clones, with 65% to 80% found just once. Note on this clone: Antigen: not known.

The specimen sequenced was PBMCs. V usage is TRBV28 and J usage is TRBJ2-1; TRBD2 aligns across 8 bases. This sequence originates from a male donor in good health and CMV-seronegative. This CDR3 is CASSPGGAGRDEQFF. The CDR3 DNA follows: TGTGCCAGCAGTCCCGGGGGGGCGGGACGCGATGAGCAGTTCTTC.